Below, 28 T cell receptor beta chains from the same sample are listed, as sequenced in a study of control samples from healthy donors and cancer patients. Assay: immunoSEQ multiplex PCR; the TCRdb copy retains only in-frame clones and omits some. The data hold some 96,000 clones, with 87% observed a single time. Sequences were obtained from blood. All receptors come from a woman aged 45-60 years in good health.

The chain recombines TRBV7-9 with TRBJ2-7; 8 positions agree with TRBD1. Unmatched junction bases numbered 9, after V lost 4 bases and J lost 4 bases. The CDR3 runs to 15 residues. From germline, CDR1 is SEHNR and CDR2 FQNEAQ (reference sequence). As DNA, the CDR3 is TGTGCCAGCAGCTCATCCGGGACAGGACGATACGAGCAGTACTTC. The encoded protein is CASSSSGTGRYEQYF.

The chain carries TRBV9 and TRBJ1-1; D possibly corresponds to TRBD1 (5 bases). V lost 4 bases to trimming and J lost 1 base, with 11 bases between them. CDR1 and CDR2 (germline): SGDLS, YYNGEE. This CDR3 is built from 14 residues. The CDR3 coding sequence is TGTGCCAGCAGCTTAATGACAGAGAACACTGAAGCTTTCTTT. Translation gives CASSLMTENTEAFF.

J is TRBJ2-7 and V is TRBV6-2 or TRBV6-3; 9 bases line up with TRBD2. CDR3 length: 17 residues. The trim removed 4 bases at V and 7 bases at J, leaving 17 bases unmatched. Germline V CDR1 and CDR2: MNHEY, SVGEGT. This chain's CDR3 is CASSSLKAWTSAKEQYV. In nucleotides, the CDR3 is TGTGCCAGCAGTTCCCTCAAGGCGTGGACTAGCGCCAAGGAGCAGTACGTC.

This clone has more than one count but fewer than ten. The J gene is TRBJ2-1, the V gene TRBV21-1; the table's D call, TRBD2, was not checked against the DNA. TRBV21-1 is classified as a pseudogene. The CDR3 has 16 residues. The CDR3 region has the DNA TGTGCCAGCAGTTCCTTCGGGGCGGGAGGGCCAGGGGAGCAGTTCTTC. Its protein product is CASSSFGAGGPGEQFF.

This clone was seen a single time. The chain employs TRBV11-1 and TRBJ1-1, with TRBD1 as a possible D gene (5 bases). The CDR3 is 15 residues long. Germline-derived CDR1 and CDR2 are SGHAT and FQDESV (reference sequence). Trimming removed 0 bases at V and 0 bases at J, with 8 bases between. The CDR3 DNA follows: TGTGCCAGCAGCTTAGCTCAGGGTATGAACACTGAAGCTTTCTTT. Translated: CASSLAQGMNTEAFF.

The chain links TRBV5-6 to TRBJ1-2; no clear D. CDR3 length: 15 residues. Germline V lookup: CDR1 SGHDT, CDR2 YYEEEE. Trimming pared 7 bases from V and 4 bases from J, leaving 20 bases between. CDR3 nucleotide sequence: TGTGCCAGCGGCCCGCTACCGCAAATTGCCTATGGCTACACCTTC. This gives the protein CASGPLPQIAYGYTF. The full variable domain, completed using reference TRBV5-6 and TRBJ1-2, is DAGVTQSPTHLIKTRGQQVTLRCSPKSGHDTVSWYQQALGQGPQFIFQYYEEEERQRGNFPDRFSGHQFPNYSSELNVNALLLGDSALYLCASGPLPQIAYGYTFGSGTRLTVV.

This clone has only a few counts. This sequence joins TRBV12-3 or TRBV12-4 and TRBJ1-2, with D perhaps TRBD1 (6 bases). V was pared by 6 bases and J by 8 bases, with 13 bases between. The CDR3 has 12 amino acids. The CDR3 coding sequence is TGTGCCAGCAGACTGGGACACAGGGGCTACACCTTC. Translation gives CASRLGHRGYTF.

To note about this clone: The junction shows a germline mismatch at one end, possibly a read error. The CDR3 reads CASREAYTGRSTEAFF. The DNA for the CDR3 is TGTGCCAGCAGGGAAGCCTATACAGGCCGGAGCACTGAAGCTTTCTTT. V usage is TRBV6-1 and J usage is TRBJ1-1; the D gene is possibly TRBD1 (5 bases). This CDR3 has 16 residues. Germline V lookup: CDR1 MNHNS, CDR2 SASEGT.

The rearrangement links TRBV30 to TRBJ1-2; D perhaps matches TRBD1 (5 bases). The germline V gene has CDR1 GTSNPN and CDR2 SVGIG (reference sequence). The CDR3 runs 13 residues. With 4 bases removed from V and 1 base from J, the gap between germline ends came to 10 bases. The CDR3 coding sequence is TGTGCCTGGACAGGGCGCAATAACTATGGCTACACCTTC. Translating it yields CAWTGRNNYGYTF.

This clone was picked up one time. The chain joins TRBV2 to TRBJ1-6, with a tentative D call TRBD1 (5 bases). V was cut by 6 bases and J by 6 bases, with 15 bases left in between. The germline V gene encodes CDR1 SNHLY and CDR2 FYNNEI. The CDR3 has 15 amino acids. CDR3 nucleotides: TGTGCCAGCAGAAAGGCAGGGAATCGTAATTCACCCCTCCACTTT. Protein sequence: CASRKAGNRNSPLHF.

The chain recombines TRBV7-8 with TRBJ1-2; 9 nucleotides agree with TRBD1. V trimming: 2 bases; J trimming: 5 bases; junction bases outside the gene matches: 6. Germline loops: CDR1 SGHVS, CDR2 FQNEAQ. The length of the CDR3 is 15 residues. The CDR3 sequence: CASSLRTDRGYGYTF. The CDR3 bases are TGTGCCAGCAGCTTACGAACAGACAGGGGGTATGGCTACACCTTC.

This clone was observed a handful of times. This rearrangement joins TRBV7-9 to TRBJ2-2, with D tentatively TRBD1 or TRBD2 (6 bases each). The ends were cut back, 7 bases at V and 5 bases at J, with 14 bases in the middle. The CDR3 runs to 14 residues. Germline V lookup: CDR1 SEHNR, CDR2 FQNEAQ (reference sequence). The CDR3 here is CASMRDTITGELFF. The CDR3, as DNA: TGTGCCAGCATGCGGGACACGATTACCGGGGAGCTGTTTTTT.

V and J are TRBV23-1 and TRBJ1-2; D is unresolved. TRBV23-1 is labeled an ORF, and its function is uncertain. V was trimmed by 4 bases and J by 3 bases, leaving 9 bases between them. The CDR3 contains 13 residues. The CDR3 here is CASSPPFYYGYTF. DNA for the CDR3: TGCGCCAGCAGTCCCCCTTTTTACTATGGCTACACCTTC.

V is TRBV20-1 and J is TRBJ2-1; 7 bases line up with TRBD2. Looked up from germline, CDR1 is DFQATT and CDR2 is SNEGSKA (reference sequence). The CDR3 consists of 14 residues. V lost 3 bases to trimming and J lost 9 bases; unmatched junction nucleotides: 11. The CDR3 loop is CSASPAWREREQFF. The CDR3 region has the DNA TGCAGTGCTAGTCCCGCCTGGCGGGAGCGTGAGCAGTTCTTC.

This rearrangement joins TRBV19 to TRBJ2-1; tentative D call: TRBD1 (6 bases). This CDR3 spans 11 amino acids. CDR1 is LNHDA and CDR2 is SQIVND in the germline V gene (reference sequence). V lost 9 bases, J lost 10 bases, and 13 bases lay in between. CDR3 in DNA: TGTGCCAGCAGGACAGCCATAGAGCAGTTCTTC. Protein product: CASRTAIEQFF.

The chain recombines TRBV15 with TRBJ2-5, with D unresolved. Deletions cut 6 bases from V and 5 bases from J, with 16 bases between. Germline V gene sequence: CDR1 LNHNV, CDR2 YYDKDF (reference sequence). The CDR3 is 14 amino acids. CDR3 in DNA: TGTGCCACCAGGCCGGACCCCTCAGTGGAGACCCAGTACTTC. It encodes CATRPDPSVETQYF.

This clone showed up just a few times. The CDR3 protein is CASSADQGLNQPQHF. Written as DNA, the CDR3 is TGTGCCAGCAGCGCCGACCAGGGTCTCAATCAGCCCCAGCATTTT. The V call is TRBV9, the J call TRBJ1-5, with TRBD1 as a possible D gene (5 bases). Trimming removed 3 bases at V and 3 bases at J, with 13 bases between. CDR1 SGDLS and CDR2 YYNGEE come from the germline V gene. The length of the CDR3 is 15 residues.

In this sample, this clone is medium-sized. This chain uses TRBV5-6 with TRBJ1-4; D gene unclear. V lost 3 bases and J lost 0, with 6 bases in between. CDR1 and CDR2 from the germline V gene are SGHDT and YYEEEE. This CDR3 is built from 14 residues. The CDR3 reads CASSSRPTNEKLFF. CDR3 in DNA: TGTGCCAGCAGCTCGCGGCCAACTAATGAAAAACTGTTTTTT.

CDR3 loop: CATSDPGAGSTDTQYF. CDR3 sequence (DNA): TGTGCCACCAGTGACCCCGGGGCAGGGAGCACAGATACGCAGTATTTT. The V gene is TRBV24-1, the J gene TRBJ2-3; D could derive from TRBD1 or TRBD2 (5 bases each). The germline gives CDR1 KGHDR, CDR2 SFDVKD. V shed 4 bases and J shed 0 bases, with 13 bases lying between them. The CDR3 sequence is 16 residues long.

CDR3 in DNA: TGTGCCAGCAGCCAAGGACAGGGAAAGACCGGGGAGCTGTTTTTT. This sequence encodes CASSQGQGKTGELFF. The chain employs TRBV9 and TRBJ2-2; TRBD1 matches 8 bases. The CDR3 covers 15 residues. The V segment lost 4 bases and the J segment 5 bases; nucleotides outside the gene matches: 7. Germline V gene lookup returns CDR1 SGDLS and CDR2 YYNGEE.

The rearrangement uses TRBV13 and TRBJ1-2; D is uncertain. The CDR3 contains 15 residues. Trimming took 3 bases from V and 4 from J, leaving 15 bases between them. The V gene's germline CDR1 is PRHDT and CDR2 FYEKMQ (reference sequence). Here the CDR3 DNA reads TGTGCCAGCAGCTTCTCTGGGAAATGGAGCTATGGCTACACCTTC. This gives the protein CASSFSGKWSYGYTF.

The chain joins TRBV4-1 to TRBJ2-2; D is unresolved. The CDR3 length is 16 residues. Germline assignment: CDR1 MGHRA and CDR2 YSYEKL. The V end lost 6 bases, the J end lost 0 bases, and 14 bases lay between the germline ends. CDR3 DNA: TGCGCCAGCAGTCCGGTGGGTACCTCGAACACCGGGGAGCTGTTTTTT. It encodes CASSPVGTSNTGELFF.

In DNA form, the CDR3 reads TGTGCCAGCAGCGAGTATGCCGCGCTGGTCACAGATACGCAGTATTTT. This sequence encodes CASSEYAALVTDTQYF. The chain is built from TRBV6-4 and TRBJ2-3; D remains unclear. Germline-derived CDR1 and CDR2 are MRHNA and SNTAGT. Trimming pared 6 bases from V and 2 bases from J, leaving 18 bases between. CDR3 length: 16 amino acids.

The rearrangement links TRBV9 to TRBJ1-2, with 9 bases that match TRBD1. The junction had 19 bases not matched to a gene; V was cut back by 4 bases and J by 3 bases. The CDR3 consists of 19 residues. Germline V gives CDR1 SGDLS, CDR2 YYNGEE. In DNA form, the CDR3 reads TGTGCCAGCAGCCCTATGGTGGGACAGGGCCCTTCCCCATACTATGGCTACACCTTC. It yields the protein CASSPMVGQGPSPYYGYTF.

This sequence joins TRBV24-1 and TRBJ2-3; 8 nucleotides line up with TRBD1. Trimming at V came to 7 bases and at J to 1 base, leaving 6 bases not matched to a gene. The CDR3 has 15 amino acids. CDR1 and CDR2 (germline): KGHDR, SFDVKD. CDR3 DNA: TGTGCCACCAGGGAGACAGGGGCCGGCACAGATACGCAGTATTTT. Translation gives CATRETGAGTDTQYF.

V is TRBV9 and J is TRBJ1-1; 9 nucleotides agree with TRBD1. The CDR3 runs to 15 residues. The J segment lost 1 base and the V segment lost 10 bases, leaving 11 bases of the junction unmatched. Per the germline V gene, CDR1 is SGDLS and CDR2 is YYNGEE. The CDR3 loop reads CASSTGGAENTEAFF. The CDR3 DNA is TGTGCCTCGTCTACAGGGGGCGCCGAGAACACTGAAGCTTTCTTT.

The J gene is TRBJ2-7, the V gene TRBV12-5, with TRBD1 matching over 9 bases. The CDR3 totals 12 residues. V lost 6 bases and J lost 6; bases outside the gene matches: 3. Germline loops: CDR1 LGHNT, CDR2 FRNRAP. CDR3 coding DNA: TGTGCTAGTGGCGGGACAGGGACCGAGCAGTACTTC. Translation gives CASGGTGTEQYF.

This clone was observed a single time. The chain couples TRBV3-1 (or the pseudogene TRBV3-2) to TRBJ2-1, with TRBD2 matching over 15 bases. The CDR3 spans 15 residues. V trimming: 6 bases; J trimming: 8 bases; junction bases outside the gene matches: 5. The germline gives CDR1 LGHDT, CDR2 YNNKEL (reference sequence). In DNA, the CDR3 is TGTGCCAGCAGTCGCGGACTAGCGGGGGGGTATGAGCAGTTCTTC. This encodes CASSRGLAGGYEQFF.